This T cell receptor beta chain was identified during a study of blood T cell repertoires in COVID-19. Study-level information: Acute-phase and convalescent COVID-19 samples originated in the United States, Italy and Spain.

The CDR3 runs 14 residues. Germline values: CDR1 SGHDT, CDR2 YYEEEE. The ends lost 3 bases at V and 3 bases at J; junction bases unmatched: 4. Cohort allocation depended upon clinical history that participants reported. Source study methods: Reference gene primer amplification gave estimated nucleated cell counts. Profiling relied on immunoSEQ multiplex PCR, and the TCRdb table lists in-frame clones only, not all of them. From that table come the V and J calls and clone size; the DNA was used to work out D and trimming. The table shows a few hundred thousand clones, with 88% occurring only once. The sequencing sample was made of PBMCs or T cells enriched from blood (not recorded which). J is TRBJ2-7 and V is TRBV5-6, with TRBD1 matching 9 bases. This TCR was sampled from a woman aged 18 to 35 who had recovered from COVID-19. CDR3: CASSSGTGNYEQYF. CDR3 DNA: TGTGCCAGCAGCTCTGGGACAGGGAACTACGAGCAGTACTTC. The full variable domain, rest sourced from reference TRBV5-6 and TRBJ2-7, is DAGVTQSPTHLIKTRGQQVTLRCSPKSGHDTVSWYQQALGQGPQFIFQYYEEEERQRGNFPDRFSGHQFPNYSSELNVNALLLGDSALYLCASSSGTGNYEQYFGPGTRLTVT.